These 10 T cell receptor beta chains came from one sample sequenced in a study of a mutant IDH1 vaccine in newly diagnosed glioma (dated by TCRdb to the early 2020s). To prepare the library, the immunoSEQ multiplex PCR assay was applied. Drawn from immuneACCESS, this table holds only the in-frame rearrangements with V and J called that TCRdb kept. Clones are partly lost; checked studies trace under half to an unresolved V gene and leave the rest unexplained. This sample holds around 60,000 clones; approximately 84% were observed only once. Around 8.3% of the sample is in the top ten clones. Explained via the paper, the time point label denotes: week 11, during vaccination. Every vaccine dose consisted of 300 ug of a 20-mer mutant IDH1 peptide in Montanide, administered subcutaneously together with topical imiquimod. Their antigens are not known. This specimen consisted of PBMCs, obtained from a glioma patient whose treatment included an IDH1 peptide vaccine. These receptors came from a woman aged 50 to 65 with glioma.

J is TRBJ1-2 and V is TRBV21-1; the table's TRBD1 call for D was not verified on the DNA. TRBV21-1 is tagged as a pseudogene. This CDR3 comprises 16 residues. The CDR3, as DNA: TGTGCCAGCAGCAAAGGGACAGAAAAGCTTGGGAATGGCTACACCTTC. Its translation: CASSKGTEKLGNGYTF.

The rearrangement links TRBV30 to TRBJ1-6, with D possibly matching TRBD1 (6 bases). The V gene lost 7 bases and the J gene lost 9 bases, with 16 bases spanning the gap. The CDR3 is 13 residues long. Germline CDR1 reads GTSNPN; CDR2 reads SVGIG (reference sequence). The CDR3 region has the DNA TGTGCCTCGAACAGGGAAAGAAGTTCACCCCTCCACTTT. This codes for CASNRERSSPLHF.

The chain carries TRBV27 and TRBJ1-6; TRBD1 agrees at 11 bases. Germline values: CDR1 MNHEY, CDR2 SMNVEV (reference sequence). V was pared by 5 bases and J by 10 bases, with 7 bases of the junction left unmatched. This CDR3 comprises 15 residues. The CDR3 DNA is TGTGCCAGCAGTCCCGTGGACAGGGGGCACTCACCCCTCCACTTT. This codes for CASSPVDRGHSPLHF.

This clone was picked up a small number of times. The genes are TRBV2 and TRBJ1-2, with D perhaps TRBD1 (5 bases). There are 13 residues in the CDR3. The germline gives CDR1 SNHLY, CDR2 FYNNEI. Trimming removed 4 bases from V and 6 bases from J, with 12 bases in between. CDR3 DNA: TGTGCCAGCAGTGGTACAGGCGCTAATGGCTACACCTTC. Residues: CASSGTGANGYTF. The full variable domain, rest sourced from reference TRBV2 and TRBJ1-2, is EPEVTQTPSHQVTQMGQEVILRCVPISNHLYFYWYRQILGQKVEFLVSFYNNEISEKSEIFDDQFSVERPDGSNFTLKIRSTKLEDSAMYFCASSGTGANGYTFGSGTRLTVV.

J is TRBJ2-2 and V is TRBV6-5; D perhaps matches TRBD1 (5 bases). This CDR3 region has 13 residues. Germline loops: CDR1 MNHEY, CDR2 SVGAGI. V lost 5 bases and J 6 bases, leaving 10 bases between the germline ends. CDR3 region: CASSPGLPGELFF. Written as DNA, the CDR3 is TGTGCCAGCAGTCCAGGGCTTCCCGGGGAGCTGTTTTTT.

The rearrangement uses TRBV19 and TRBJ1-5; the match to TRBD1 covers 8 bases. Looked up from germline, CDR1 is LNHDA and CDR2 is SQIVND (reference sequence). V was clipped by 3 bases and J by 2 bases; unmatched bases: 6. The CDR3 consists of 16 residues. The CDR3 here is CASSIRGQGGNQPQHF. The CDR3 DNA follows: TGTGCCAGTAGTATCCGCGGACAGGGAGGCAATCAGCCCCAGCATTTT.

The CDR3 bases are TGCAGCGTTTGGGGGGTCACTGAAGCTTTCTTT. Translated, it gives CSVWGVTEAFF. V usage is TRBV29-1 and J usage is TRBJ1-1; a weak D match, TRBD1 (5 bases). Deletions cut 5 bases from V and 4 bases from J, with 8 bases between. The CDR3 runs 11 residues. Germline CDR1 SQVTM, CDR2 ANQGSEA.

V usage is TRBV7-9 and J usage is TRBJ1-1, with D possibly matching TRBD1 (5 bases). The CDR3 covers 14 residues. V gave up 6 bases and J gave up 2 bases, with 13 bases separating them. The V gene's germline CDR1 is SEHNR and CDR2 FQNEAQ (reference sequence). The CDR3 reads CASRMGLHNTEAFF. In nucleotides, the CDR3 is TGTGCCAGCAGAATGGGGCTTCATAACACTGAAGCTTTCTTT.

V and J are TRBV29-1 and TRBJ1-3, with 7 nucleotides matching TRBD1. The CDR3 is made up of 12 amino acids. Unmatched junction bases numbered 5, after V lost 8 bases and J lost 4 bases. CDR1 SQVTM and CDR2 ANQGSEA come from the germline V gene. As DNA, the CDR3 is TGCAGCACACCGGGACAGGGAAACACCATATATTTT. Residues: CSTPGQGNTIYF.

This clone was found a few times. V is TRBV5-1 and J is TRBJ1-1; 7 nucleotides line up with TRBD1. Unmatched junction bases numbered 7, after V lost 0 bases and J lost 11 bases. Germline V lookup: CDR1 SGHRS, CDR2 YFSETQ. The CDR3 covers 13 residues. The DNA of the CDR3 is TGCGCCAGCAGCTTGGGACAGGGTGGGAGGGCTTTCTTT. Translating it yields CASSLGQGGRAFF.